The TCR beta chain under discussion was sequenced for a study of blood T cell repertoires in COVID-19. Study-wide context: Sites in the United States, Italy and Spain provided acute and convalescent COVID-19 samples. T cells, B-cell-depleted T cells, or PBMCs supplied cDNA or gDNA.

CDR1 and CDR2 from the germline V gene are SGDLS and YYNGEE. V gave up 4 bases and J gave up 0 bases, with 11 bases separating them. This CDR3 is built from 15 residues. As originally analysed: Amplifying reference gene primers gave estimates of nucleated cell counts. Profiling relied on immunoSEQ multiplex PCR, and the TCRdb table lists in-frame clones only, not all of them. V, J and clone size are taken as reported in that table, and D and trimming were inferred from the DNA itself. The table has 200,000 or so clones, around 84% seen once. Sequencing used peripheral blood. This rearrangement joins TRBV9 to TRBJ2-1; D remains unclear. The receptor's source is a human donor in a cohort sampled during active COVID-19. This chain's CDR3 is CASSPLTSSYNEQFF. As DNA, the CDR3 is TGTGCCAGCAGCCCACTTACGAGCTCCTACAATGAGCAGTTCTTC. Together with reference TRBV9 and TRBJ2-1, the CDR3 gives the full variable domain: DSGVTQTPKHLITATGQRVTLRCSPRSGDLSVYWYQQSLDQGLQFLIQYYNGEERAKGNILERFSAQQFPDLHSELNLSSLELGDSALYFCASSPLTSSYNEQFFGPGTRLTVL.